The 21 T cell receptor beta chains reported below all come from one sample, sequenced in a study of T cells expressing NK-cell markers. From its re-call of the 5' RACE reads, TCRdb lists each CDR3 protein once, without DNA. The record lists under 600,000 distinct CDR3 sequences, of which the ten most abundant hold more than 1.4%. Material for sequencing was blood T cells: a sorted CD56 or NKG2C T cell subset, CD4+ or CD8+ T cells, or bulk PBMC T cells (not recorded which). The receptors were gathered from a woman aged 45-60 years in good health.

The CDR3 region is CASSTGTGGEKLFF. The rearrangement joins TRBV7-9 to TRBJ1-4; TCRdb designates TRBD1, a call that cannot be tested without DNA. Germline V gene lookup returns CDR1 SEHNR and CDR2 FQNEAQ (reference sequence). This CDR3 comprises 14 residues.

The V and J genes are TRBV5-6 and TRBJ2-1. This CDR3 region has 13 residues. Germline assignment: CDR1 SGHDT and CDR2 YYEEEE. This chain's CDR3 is CASSLGRTNEQFF.

The CDR3 loop is CASSSGMNTEAFF. The chain has TRBV5-1 and TRBJ1-1. The CDR3 has 13 residues. Per germline, CDR1 SGHRS and CDR2 YFSETQ.

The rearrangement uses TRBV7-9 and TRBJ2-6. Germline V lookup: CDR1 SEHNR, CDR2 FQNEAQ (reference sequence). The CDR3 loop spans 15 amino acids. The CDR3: CASSNTDSGANVLTF.

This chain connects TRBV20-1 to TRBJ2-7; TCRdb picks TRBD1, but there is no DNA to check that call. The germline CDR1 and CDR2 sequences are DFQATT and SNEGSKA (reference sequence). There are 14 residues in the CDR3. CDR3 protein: CSARLGQGIHEQYF.

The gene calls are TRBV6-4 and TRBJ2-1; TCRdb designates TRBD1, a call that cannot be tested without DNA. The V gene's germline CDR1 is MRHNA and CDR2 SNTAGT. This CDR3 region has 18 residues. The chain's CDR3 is CASSDSKKGVASVNEQFF.

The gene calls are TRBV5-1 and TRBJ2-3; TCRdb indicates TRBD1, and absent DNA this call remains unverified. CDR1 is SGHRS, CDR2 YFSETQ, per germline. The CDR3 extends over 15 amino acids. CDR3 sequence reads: CASSPGWGKADTQYF. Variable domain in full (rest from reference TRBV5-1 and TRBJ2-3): KAGVTQTPRYLIKTRGQQVTLSCSPISGHRSVSWYQQTPGQGLQFLFEYFSETQRNKGNFPGRFSGRQFSNSRSEMNVSTLELGDSALYLCASSPGWGKADTQYFGPGTRLTVL.

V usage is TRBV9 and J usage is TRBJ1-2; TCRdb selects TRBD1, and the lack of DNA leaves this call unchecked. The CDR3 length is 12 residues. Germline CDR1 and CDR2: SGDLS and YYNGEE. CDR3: CASSVGAGGYTF. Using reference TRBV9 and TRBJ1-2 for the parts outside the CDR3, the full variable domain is DSGVTQTPKHLITATGQRVTLRCSPRSGDLSVYWYQQSLDQGLQFLIQYYNGEERAKGNILERFSAQQFPDLHSELNLSSLELGDSALYFCASSVGAGGYTFGSGTRLTVV.

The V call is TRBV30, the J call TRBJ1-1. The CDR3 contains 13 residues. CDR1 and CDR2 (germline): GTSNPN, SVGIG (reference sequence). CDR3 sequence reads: CAWRPGAEGKAFF. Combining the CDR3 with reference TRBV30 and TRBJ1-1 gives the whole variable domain SQTIHQWPATLVQPVGSPLSLECTVEGTSNPNLYWYRQAAGRGLQLLFYSVGIGQISSEVPQNLSASRPQDRQFILSSKKLLLSDSGFYLCAWRPGAEGKAFFGQGTRLTVV.

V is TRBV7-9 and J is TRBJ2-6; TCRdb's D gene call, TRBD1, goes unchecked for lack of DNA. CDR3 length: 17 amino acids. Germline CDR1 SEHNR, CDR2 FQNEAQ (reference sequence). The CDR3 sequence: CASSSRQGWAGANVLTF.

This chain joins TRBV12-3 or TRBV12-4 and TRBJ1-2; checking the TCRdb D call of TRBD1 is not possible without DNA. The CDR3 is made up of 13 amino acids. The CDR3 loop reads CATHPGGNYGYTF.

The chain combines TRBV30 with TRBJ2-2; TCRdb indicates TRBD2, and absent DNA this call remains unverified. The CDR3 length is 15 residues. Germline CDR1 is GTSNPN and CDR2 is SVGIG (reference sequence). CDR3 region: CAWHLAGVNTGELFF.

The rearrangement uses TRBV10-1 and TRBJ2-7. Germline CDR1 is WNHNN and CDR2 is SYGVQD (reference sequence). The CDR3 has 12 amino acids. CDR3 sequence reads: CASSENLKAQYF.

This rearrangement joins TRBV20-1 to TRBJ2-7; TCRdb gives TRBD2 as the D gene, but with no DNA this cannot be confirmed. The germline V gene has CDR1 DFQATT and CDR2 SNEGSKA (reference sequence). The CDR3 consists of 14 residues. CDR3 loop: CSARDLRDQREQYF.

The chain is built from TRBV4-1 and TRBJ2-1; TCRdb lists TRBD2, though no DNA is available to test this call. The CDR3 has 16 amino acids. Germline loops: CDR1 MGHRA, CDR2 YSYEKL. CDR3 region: CASSQDRNSGGYEQFF.

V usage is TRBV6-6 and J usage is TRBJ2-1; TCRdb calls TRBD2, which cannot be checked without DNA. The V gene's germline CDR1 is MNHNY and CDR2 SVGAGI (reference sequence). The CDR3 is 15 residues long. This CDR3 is CASSATSGPYNEQFF.

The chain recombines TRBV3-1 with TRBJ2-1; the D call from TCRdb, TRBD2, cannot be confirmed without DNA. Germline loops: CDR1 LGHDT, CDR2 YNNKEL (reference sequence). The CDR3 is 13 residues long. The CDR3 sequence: CASSQTLATEQFF.

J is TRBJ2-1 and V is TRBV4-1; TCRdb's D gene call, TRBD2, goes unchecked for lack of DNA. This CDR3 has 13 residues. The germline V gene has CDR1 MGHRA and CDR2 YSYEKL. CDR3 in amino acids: CASSHDLAGKQFF.

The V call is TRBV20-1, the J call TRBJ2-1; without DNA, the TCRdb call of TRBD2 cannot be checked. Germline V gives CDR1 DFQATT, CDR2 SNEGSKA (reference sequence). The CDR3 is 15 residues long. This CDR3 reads CSARSSERGYNEQFF.

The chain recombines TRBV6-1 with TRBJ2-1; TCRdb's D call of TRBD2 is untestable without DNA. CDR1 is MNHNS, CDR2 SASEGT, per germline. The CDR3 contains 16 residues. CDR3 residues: CASSPQAGPARDEQFF.

The CDR3 spells CASSLEKGAGTEAFF. The rearrangement uses TRBV5-1 and TRBJ1-1; as DNA is missing, the TRBD1 call by TCRdb cannot be tested. The CDR3 is 15 amino acids. Germline loops: CDR1 SGHRS, CDR2 YFSETQ. Full variable domain (remainder filled in from reference TRBV5-1 and TRBJ1-1): KAGVTQTPRYLIKTRGQQVTLSCSPISGHRSVSWYQQTPGQGLQFLFEYFSETQRNKGNFPGRFSGRQFSNSRSEMNVSTLELGDSALYLCASSLEKGAGTEAFFGQGTRLTVV.